This T cell receptor (beta chain) is from a study of T-cell reconstitution after alpha-beta-depleted transplantation in children. This clonotype was found many times. Preparation of the TCRbeta library used unique molecular identifiers. TCRdb reprocessed the PCR reads via MiXCR and lists one record per CDR3 protein. The sample lists 90,000 to 100,000 distinct CDR3 sequences, roughly an eighth occurring once. V lost 10 bases, J lost 5 bases, and 11 bases lay in between. Germline loops: CDR1 LGHDT, CDR2 YNNKEL (reference sequence). This CDR3 contains 11 residues. The sequence came from a human donor who donated a stem cell graft to a child with inherited bone marrow failure. The rearrangement uses TRBV3-1 and TRBJ1-1, with D possibly being TRBD1 (5 bases). The sequences come from PBMCs from the stem cell graft donor, collected from the stem cell graft. CDR3 sequence reads: CATSEGTEAFF. The CDR3 DNA reads as TGTGCCACCTCTGAGGGGACTGAAGCTTTCTTT.